This TCR beta chain appears in the sequencing data of a study of T cells after yellow fever vaccination. Across the whole study: SMART-Seq v4 Ultra Low Input prepared libraries from low-cell fractions. Study conclusions and caveats: Highly abundant clonotypes carried over from the bulk population could end up in FACS-sorted repertoires as contaminants. Most primary-vaccination clones recurred post-booster (approximately 95% CD4, roughly 90% CD8).

Researchers made TCR cDNA using 5'RACE template switching, and this step added a universal primer site and UMIs. TCRdb fed the 5' RACE reads into MiXCR, producing one record per CDR3 protein. The sample yields roughly 79,000 distinct CDR3 sequences, 7.3% seen once. This clonotype was seen only a few times. Its antigen is as yet unknown. This specimen was CD8+ T cells sorted from PBMCs, taken 9 to 11 days after the first yellow fever vaccination. The TCR comes from a man aged 18 to 29 who received the YFV17D yellow fever vaccine.

The CDR3 DNA reads TGCGCCAGCAGCTTCGAGGATTATAGACCCTACGAGCAGTACTTC. Its protein is CASSFEDYRPYEQYF. The V gene is TRBV5-1, the J gene TRBJ2-7; D gene uncertain. Germline V gene data show CDR1 as SGHRS and CDR2 as YFSETQ. This CDR3 region has 15 residues. Trimming took off 2 bases at V and 2 bases at J, with 14 bases between the two ends.